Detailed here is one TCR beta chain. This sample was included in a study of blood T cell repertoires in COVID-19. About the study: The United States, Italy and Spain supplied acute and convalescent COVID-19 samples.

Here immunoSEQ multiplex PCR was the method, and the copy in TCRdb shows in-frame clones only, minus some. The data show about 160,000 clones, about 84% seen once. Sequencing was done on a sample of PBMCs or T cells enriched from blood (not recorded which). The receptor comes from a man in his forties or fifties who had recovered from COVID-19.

CDR3 sequence: CASSYEEIAGAQHF. The CDR3 DNA reads TGTGCCAGCAGTTACGAGGAAATCGCGGGGGCCCAGCATTTT. This chain joins TRBV6-5 and TRBJ1-5; tentatively, D is TRBD1 (5 bases). Deletions cut 2 bases from V and 11 bases from J, with 16 bases between. CDR1 and CDR2 (germline): MNHEY, SVGAGI. This CDR3 region has 14 residues.